This T cell receptor beta chain was sequenced in a study of blood T cell repertoires in COVID-19. This CDR3 spans 12 amino acids. Between the trimmed V and J ends, which lost 4 bases and 8 bases, there was a span of 11 bases. Looked up from germline, CDR1 is LGHDT and CDR2 is YNNKEL (reference sequence). This clone has only a few counts. The protocol was immunoSEQ multiplex PCR, while the TCRdb copy is restricted to in-frame clones and leaves out a portion. The sample yields around 470,000 clones, 90% seen once. The clonotype was recovered from a young man who had recovered from COVID-19. Material for sequencing was PBMCs or T cells enriched from blood (not recorded which). This rearrangement joins TRBV3-1 (or the pseudogene TRBV3-2) to TRBJ1-2; D is undetermined. CDR3 sequence: CASSPLAGGYTF. Here the CDR3 DNA reads TGTGCCAGCAGCCCCCTAGCCGGCGGCTACACCTTC.